This entry lists 8 T cell receptor beta chains sequenced from one sample in a study of T cell responses to AZD1222 COVID-19 vaccine. Measured with immunoSEQ multiplex PCR; TCRdb has only the in-frame clones, and not every one. In the table there are around 200,000 clones, around 90% of which are singletons. The sequenced sample was peripheral blood, obtained on day 0 of AZD1222 vaccination. These TCRs come from an adult in good health.

The chain uses TRBV5-8 and TRBJ1-2, with unresolved D. The V gene's germline CDR1 is SGHTS and CDR2 YDEGEE. V was cut by 0 bases and J by 13 bases, with 13 bases left in between. The CDR3 runs to 12 residues. As DNA, the CDR3 is TGTGCCAGCAGCTTGGGGGCTCAGGTTGTCACCTTC. As protein: CASSLGAQVVTF.

CDR3: CASSPGYSSTDTQYF. In DNA, the CDR3 is TGTGCCAGCTCACCAGGGTATTCTAGCACAGATACGCAGTATTTT. The J gene is TRBJ2-3, the V gene TRBV18; no firm D call. The CDR3 has 15 residues. The germline V gene encodes CDR1 KGHSH and CDR2 LQKENI. V was shortened by 2 bases and J by 0 bases, with 9 bases between the two germline ends.

About this clone: This CDR3 is also generated by other DNA sequences in the sample. The J gene is TRBJ2-5, the V gene TRBV5-8; D remains unclear. The CDR3 loop spans 13 amino acids. CDR1 SGHTS and CDR2 YDEGEE come from the germline V gene. V lost 0 bases and J 5 bases, leaving 8 bases between the germline ends. CDR3 in amino acids: CASSLGGVETQYF. DNA of the CDR3: TGTGCCAGCAGCTTGGGCGGAGTGGAGACCCAGTACTTC. Filled out from reference TRBV5-8 and TRBJ2-5, the complete variable domain reads EAGVTQSPTHLIKTRGQQATLRCSPISGHTSVYWYQQALGLGLQFLLWYDEGEERNRGNFPPRFSGRQFPNYSSELNVNALELEDSALYLCASSLGGVETQYFGPGTRLLVL.

This chain connects TRBV7-3 to TRBJ2-7; either TRBD1 or TRBD2 may fit D (5 bases each). The length of the CDR3 is 13 residues. Germline CDR1 and CDR2: SGHTA and FQGTGA. V was clipped by 10 bases and J by 5 bases, with 18 bases between them. The CDR3 sequence is CANPTGGSDEQYF. The CDR3 region has the DNA TGTGCCAACCCGACTGGGGGAAGTGACGAGCAGTACTTC.

The J gene is TRBJ2-5, the V gene TRBV15; D possibly corresponds to TRBD2 (5 bases). Trimming shortened V by 5 bases and J by 3 bases, and 16 bases separated the two germline ends. The CDR3 consists of 15 residues. Germline assignment: CDR1 LNHNV and CDR2 YYDKDF (reference sequence). CDR3 residues: CATSQPVGRKETQYF. As DNA, the CDR3 is TGTGCCACCAGCCAACCAGTAGGGAGAAAAGAGACCCAGTACTTC.

This sequence joins TRBV5-6 and TRBJ2-7; TRBD1 agrees at 9 bases. The CDR3 is 14 amino acids. Trimming cost V 4 bases and J 1 base; bases outside gene matches: 3. The germline V gene encodes CDR1 SGHDT and CDR2 YYEEEE. This chain's CDR3 is CASSPDRGSYEQYF. The CDR3 DNA follows: TGTGCCAGCAGCCCGGACAGGGGTTCCTACGAGCAGTACTTC.

The chain joins TRBV6-1 to TRBJ2-7; D is unresolved. CDR1 and CDR2 from the germline V gene are MNHNS and SASEGT. Deletions cut 3 bases from V and 5 bases from J, with 5 bases between. This CDR3 has 11 residues. The CDR3 protein is CASSEGNEQYF. The CDR3 bases are TGTGCCAGCAGTGAGGGTAACGAGCAGTACTTC.

This sequence joins TRBV28 and TRBJ2-1; the D call may be TRBD1 or TRBD2 (5 bases each). Germline CDR1 MDHEN, CDR2 SYDVKM. The germline V and J ends were trimmed by 3 bases and 6 bases, with 15 bases remaining between them. This CDR3 region has 15 residues. For the CDR3, the DNA is TGTGCCAGCAGTTTTCCCCTCTCAGGGAGCAATGAGCAGTTCTTC. It encodes CASSFPLSGSNEQFF.